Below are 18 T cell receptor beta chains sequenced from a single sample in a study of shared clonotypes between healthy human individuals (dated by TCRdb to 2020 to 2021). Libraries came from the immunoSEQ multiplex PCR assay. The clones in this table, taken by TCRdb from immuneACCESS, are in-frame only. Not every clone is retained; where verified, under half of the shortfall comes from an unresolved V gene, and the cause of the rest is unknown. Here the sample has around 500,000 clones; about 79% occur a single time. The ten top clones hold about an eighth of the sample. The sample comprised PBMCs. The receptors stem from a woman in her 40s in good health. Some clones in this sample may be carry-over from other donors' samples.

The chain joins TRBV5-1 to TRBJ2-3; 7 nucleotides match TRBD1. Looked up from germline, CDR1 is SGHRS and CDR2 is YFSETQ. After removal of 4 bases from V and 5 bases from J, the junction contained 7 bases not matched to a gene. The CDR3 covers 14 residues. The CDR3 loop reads CASSDDRAGDTQYF. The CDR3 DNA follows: TGCGCCAGCAGCGACGACAGGGCCGGAGATACGCAGTATTTT.

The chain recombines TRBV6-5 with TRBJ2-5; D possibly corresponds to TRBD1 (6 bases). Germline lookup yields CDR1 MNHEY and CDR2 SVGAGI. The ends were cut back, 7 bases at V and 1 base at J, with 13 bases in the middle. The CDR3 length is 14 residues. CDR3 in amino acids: CASTRAGAQETQYF. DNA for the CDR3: TGTGCCAGCACCCGGGCAGGGGCCCAAGAGACCCAGTACTTC.

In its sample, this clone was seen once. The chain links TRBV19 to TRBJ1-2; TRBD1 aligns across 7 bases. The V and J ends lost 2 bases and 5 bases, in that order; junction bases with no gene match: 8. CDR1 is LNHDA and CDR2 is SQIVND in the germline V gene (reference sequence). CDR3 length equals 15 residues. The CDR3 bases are TGTGCCAGTAGTATATCGACAGGGACGGTTTATGGCTACACCTTC. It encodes CASSISTGTVYGYTF.

CDR3 loop: CATDSSGDTQYF. Written as DNA, the CDR3 is TGTGCCACCGACAGTTCCGGGGATACGCAGTATTTT. This rearrangement joins TRBV19 to TRBJ2-3, with D maybe TRBD1 (5 bases). Trimming shortened V by 10 bases and J by 6 bases, and 14 bases separated the two germline ends. Per germline, CDR1 LNHDA and CDR2 SQIVND (reference sequence). This CDR3 contains 12 residues.

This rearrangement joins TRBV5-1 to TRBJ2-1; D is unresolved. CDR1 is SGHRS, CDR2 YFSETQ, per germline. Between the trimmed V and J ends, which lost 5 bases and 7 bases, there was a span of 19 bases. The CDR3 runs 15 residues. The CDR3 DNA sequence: TGCGCCAGCAGGCCCTTTCCTCCCGCAACGAATGAGCAGTTCTTC. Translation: CASRPFPPATNEQFF.

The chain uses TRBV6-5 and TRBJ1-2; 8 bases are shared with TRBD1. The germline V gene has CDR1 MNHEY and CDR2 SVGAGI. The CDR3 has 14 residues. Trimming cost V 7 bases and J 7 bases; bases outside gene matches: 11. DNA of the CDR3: TGTGCCAGCAAACCGGCAGGGGGCTACTCTGGCTACACCTTC. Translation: CASKPAGGYSGYTF.

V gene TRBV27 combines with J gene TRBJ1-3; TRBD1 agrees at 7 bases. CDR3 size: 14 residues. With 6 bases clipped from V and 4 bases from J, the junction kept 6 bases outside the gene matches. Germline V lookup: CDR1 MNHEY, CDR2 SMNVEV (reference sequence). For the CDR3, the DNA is TGTGCCAGCAGACGCACAGGGGACGGAAACACCATATATTTT. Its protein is CASRRTGDGNTIYF.

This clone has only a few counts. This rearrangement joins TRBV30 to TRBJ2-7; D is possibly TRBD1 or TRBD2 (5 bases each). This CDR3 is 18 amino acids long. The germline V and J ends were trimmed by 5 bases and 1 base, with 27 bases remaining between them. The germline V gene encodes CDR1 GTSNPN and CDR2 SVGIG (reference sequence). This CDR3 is CAWSTRGRTFKGSYEQYF. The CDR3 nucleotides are TGTGCCTGGTCAACGAGGGGACGAACGTTCAAGGGGTCCTACGAGCAGTACTTC.

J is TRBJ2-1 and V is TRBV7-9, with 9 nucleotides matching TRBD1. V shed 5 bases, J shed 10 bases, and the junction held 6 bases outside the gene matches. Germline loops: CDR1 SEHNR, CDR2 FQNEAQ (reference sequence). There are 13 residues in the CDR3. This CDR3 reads CASSRTGEGEQFF. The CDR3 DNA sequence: TGTGCCAGCAGCCGGACAGGGGAGGGCGAGCAGTTCTTC.

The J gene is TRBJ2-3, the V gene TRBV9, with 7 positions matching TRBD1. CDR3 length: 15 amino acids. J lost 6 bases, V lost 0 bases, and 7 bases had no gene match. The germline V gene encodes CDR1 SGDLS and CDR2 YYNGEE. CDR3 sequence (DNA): TGTGCCAGCAGCGTAGCTACAGGGACAGCGGATACGCAGTATTTT. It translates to CASSVATGTADTQYF.

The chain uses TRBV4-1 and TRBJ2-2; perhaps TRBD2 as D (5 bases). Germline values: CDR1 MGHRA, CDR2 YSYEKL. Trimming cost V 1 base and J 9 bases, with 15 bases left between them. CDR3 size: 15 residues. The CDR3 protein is CASSQAEAQPRELFF. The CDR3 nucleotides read TGCGCCAGCAGCCAAGCGGAGGCCCAGCCCCGGGAGCTGTTTTTT.

As DNA, the CDR3 is TGTGCCAGCTCACCACCGTCGACAGTGAGTGGCTACACCTTC. Amino acid sequence: CASSPPSTVSGYTF. The V call is TRBV18, the J call TRBJ1-2; tentatively, D is TRBD1 (5 bases). The length of the CDR3 is 14 residues. Germline V CDR1 and CDR2: KGHSH, LQKENI. Trimming stripped 0 bases from V and 7 bases from J, with 12 bases between. Full variable domain (outside the CDR3, taken from reference TRBV18 and TRBJ1-2): NAGVMQNPRHLVRRRGQEARLRCSPMKGHSHVYWYRQLPEEGLKFMVYLQKENIIDESGMPKERFSAEFPKEGPSILRIQQVVRGDSAAYFCASSPPSTVSGYTFGSGTRLTVV.

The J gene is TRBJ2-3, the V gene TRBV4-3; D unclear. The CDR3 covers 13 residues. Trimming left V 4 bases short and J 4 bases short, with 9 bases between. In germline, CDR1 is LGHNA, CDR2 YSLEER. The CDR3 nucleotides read TGCGCCAGCAGCCCGACTCAGGCAGATACGCAGTATTTT. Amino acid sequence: CASSPTQADTQYF.

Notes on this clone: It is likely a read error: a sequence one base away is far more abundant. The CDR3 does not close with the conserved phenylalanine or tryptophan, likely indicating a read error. For the CDR3, the DNA is TGTGCCAGCAGCTTAATGGGGAACACCGGGGAGCTGTTTCTT. Its translation is CASSLMGNTGELFL. The chain couples TRBV5-4 to TRBJ2-2; D unresolved. Trimming left V 2 bases short and J 1 base short, with 6 bases between. The CDR3 length is 14 residues. Germline V CDR1 and CDR2: SGHNT, YYREEE (reference sequence).

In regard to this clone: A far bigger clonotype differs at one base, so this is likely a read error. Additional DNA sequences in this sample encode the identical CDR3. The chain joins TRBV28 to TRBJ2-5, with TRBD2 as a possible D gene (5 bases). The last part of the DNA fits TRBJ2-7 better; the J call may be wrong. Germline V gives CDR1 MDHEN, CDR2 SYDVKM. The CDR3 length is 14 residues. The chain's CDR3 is CASSPLSGAYEQYF. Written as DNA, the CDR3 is TGTGCCAGCAGCCCCTTGTCCGGGGCCTACGAGCAGTACTTC.

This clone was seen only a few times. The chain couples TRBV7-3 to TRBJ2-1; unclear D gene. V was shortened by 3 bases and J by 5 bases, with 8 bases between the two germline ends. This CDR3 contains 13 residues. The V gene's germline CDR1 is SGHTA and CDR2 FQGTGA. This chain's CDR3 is CASSFGGDNEQFF. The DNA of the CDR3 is TGTGCCAGCAGCTTTGGCGGAGACAATGAGCAGTTCTTC.

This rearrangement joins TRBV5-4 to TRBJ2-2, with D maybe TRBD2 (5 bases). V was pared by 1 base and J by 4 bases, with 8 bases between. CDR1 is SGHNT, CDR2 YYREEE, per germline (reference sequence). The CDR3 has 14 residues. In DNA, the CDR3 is TGTGCCAGCAGCTTGTGGGAGCGCACCGGGGAGCTGTTTTTT. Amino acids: CASSLWERTGELFF. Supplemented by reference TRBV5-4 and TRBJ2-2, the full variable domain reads ETGVTQSPTHLIKTRGQQVTLRCSSQSGHNTVSWYQQALGQGPQFIFQYYREEENGRGNFPPRFSGLQFPNYSSELNVNALELDDSALYLCASSLWERTGELFFGEGSRLTVL.

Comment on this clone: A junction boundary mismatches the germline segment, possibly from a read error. CDR3 sequence reads: CASGQGGGAQETQYF. In nucleotides, the CDR3 is TGTGCCAGCGGCCAAGGCGGGGGAGCCCAAGAGACCCAGTACTTC. The J gene is TRBJ2-5, the V gene TRBV4-2; TRBD2 agrees at 7 bases. Looked up from germline, CDR1 is LGHNA and CDR2 is YNFKEQ. The CDR3 is made up of 15 amino acids.